A single sample is the source of the 20 T cell receptor beta chains below, sequenced in a study of blood T cells in healthy people across ages. PCR was performed a second time for about 7 to 11 cycles using a sample-barcoded 5' primer and a J-beta primer mix. Via MiXCR, TCRdb re-called the 5' RACE reads, giving one row per CDR3 protein. The table records 850,000 or so distinct CDR3 sequences, more than 25% of them present only once. Sample: blood. The source of these receptors is a woman older than 75 in good health.

The chain couples TRBV3-1 to TRBJ2-2; perhaps TRBD2 as D (7 bases). CDR1 LGHDT and CDR2 YNNKEL come from the germline V gene (reference sequence). CDR3 length equals 16 residues. The V and J ends lost 3 bases and 6 bases respectively, with 17 bases between them. DNA for the CDR3: TGTGCCAGCAGCCACGTTCGGGGGGCAGCGTCCGGGGAGCTGTTTTTT. Translation: CASSHVRGAASGELFF.

This clonotype was found a few times. The rearrangement links TRBV2 to TRBJ2-4; TRBD2 is a possible D gene (5 bases). V dropped 8 bases and J dropped 3 bases, with 11 bases sitting between them. The CDR3 totals 13 residues. CDR1 and CDR2 (germline): SNHLY, FYNNEI. The CDR3 region is CASEGEFKNIQYF. In nucleotides, the CDR3 is TGTGCCAGCGAGGGAGAGTTCAAAAACATTCAGTACTTC.

This clonotype was found many times. The chain couples TRBV12-3 or TRBV12-4 to TRBJ2-5; D might be TRBD2 (6 bases). Between the trimmed V and J ends, which lost 6 bases and 4 bases, there was a span of 15 bases. The CDR3 spans 14 residues. CDR3 protein: CASRRDWVRETQYF. Written as DNA, the CDR3 is TGTGCCAGCAGGCGGGACTGGGTGCGAGAGACCCAGTACTTC.

The sample holds many counts of this clonotype. This rearrangement joins TRBV20-1 to TRBJ1-2; a weak D match, TRBD1 (6 bases). The CDR3 has 12 residues. The ends were cut back, 6 bases at V and 4 bases at J, with 12 bases in the middle. Germline V lookup: CDR1 DFQATT, CDR2 SNEGSKA (reference sequence). CDR3 amino acids: CSATQGGYGYTF. In DNA form, the CDR3 reads TGCAGTGCGACACAGGGAGGCTATGGCTACACCTTC.

This clonotype occurred a few times. In DNA form, the CDR3 reads TGTGCCAGCAGTTACTCGAATTCCGGACGGACCTATGGCTACACCTTC. Translated, it gives CASSYSNSGRTYGYTF. This chain links TRBV6-5 with TRBJ1-2, with D unclear. Germline CDR1 and CDR2: MNHEY and SVGAGI. The CDR3 is 16 amino acids. The V and J ends lost 0 bases and 4 bases respectively, with 15 bases between them.

In regard to this clonotype: A junction end diverges from the germline sequence, so it may reflect a read error. The CDR3 reads CASSSGTGANNGYTF. The CDR3 nucleotides are TGTGCCAGCAGTTCGGGGACAGGGGCTAACAATGGCTACACCTTC. V and J are TRBV12-3 or TRBV12-4 and TRBJ1-2; 10 bases fit TRBD1. The CDR3 is 15 amino acids.

This clonotype was counted only a few times. With a much larger clone just one base away, this may be a read error. The chain joins TRBV7-2 to TRBJ2-6, with D maybe TRBD1 (5 bases). This CDR3 is 13 amino acids long. Germline CDR1 is SGHTA and CDR2 is FQGNSA. The CDR3 protein is CASNPSGANVRTF. In nucleotides, the CDR3 is TGTGCCAGCAACCCCTCTGGGGCCAACGTCCGGACTTTC.

This clonotype occurred a few times. This chain connects TRBV6-2 or TRBV6-3 to TRBJ2-2, with TRBD1 identical over 7 bases. The CDR3 is 14 amino acids. Per germline, CDR1 MNHEY and CDR2 SVGEGT. Trimming took 6 bases from V and 7 from J; bases not matched to a gene: 8. CDR3: CASRPQGRNGELFF. The DNA for the CDR3 is TGTGCCAGCAGACCACAGGGGCGGAACGGGGAGCTGTTTTTT.

This clonotype was counted between two and nine times. The chain couples TRBV6-2 or TRBV6-3 to TRBJ2-3; 8 bases align to TRBD2. Looked up from germline, CDR1 is MNHEY and CDR2 is SVGEGT. The CDR3 spans 14 residues. V dropped 7 bases and J dropped 5; count of bases not matched to a gene: 8. CDR3 in amino acids: CASTYGGAVDTQYF. The CDR3 coding sequence is TGTGCCAGCACCTACGGGGGGGCGGTAGATACGCAGTATTTT.

This clonotype was detected ten times or more. The rearrangement uses TRBV7-9 and TRBJ2-1; TRBD1 might be the D (6 bases). The CDR3 consists of 15 residues. CDR1 SEHNR and CDR2 FQNEAQ come from the germline V gene (reference sequence). V dropped 1 base and J dropped 8 bases, with 15 bases sitting between them. The CDR3 region has the DNA TGTGCCAGCAGCTTAGGAAGCGTTGGGGGCGATGAGCAGTTCTTC. This encodes CASSLGSVGGDEQFF.

There are many counts of this clonotype. The CDR3 reads CASSPPGQPFYGYTF. CDR3 nucleotides: TGTGCCAGCAGCCCACCGGGACAGCCGTTCTATGGCTACACCTTC. V and J are TRBV21-1 and TRBJ1-2; the table calls TRBD1, which could not be checked here. TRBV21-1 counts as a pseudogene. CDR3 size: 15 residues.

For this clonotype: Since a much larger clone is just one base distant, this may be a read error. The chain employs TRBV20-1 and TRBJ2-3; no definite D call. Germline loops: CDR1 DFQATT, CDR2 SNEGSKA (reference sequence). V was shortened by 1 base and J by 0 bases, with 5 bases between the two germline ends. This CDR3 has 13 amino acids. CDR3 sequence reads: CSARVRSTDTQYF. CDR3 sequence (DNA): TGCAGTGCTAGAGTGCGTAGCACAGATACGCAGTATTTT.

V gene TRBV6-2 or TRBV6-3 combines with J gene TRBJ2-7; D is unresolved. Germline V gives CDR1 MNHEY, CDR2 SVGEGT. Trimming took off 0 bases at V and 7 bases at J, with 13 bases between the two ends. CDR3 length: 14 amino acids. CDR3 in amino acids: CASSYSTSYDEQYF. The CDR3 nucleotides read TGTGCCAGCAGTTACTCGACAAGCTACGATGAGCAGTACTTC.

There are a few counts of this clonotype. This could be a read error, since a much larger clone is one nucleotide away. The chain couples TRBV7-9 to TRBJ2-7; TRBD2 aligns across 10 bases. The CDR3 length is 19 residues. Trimming removed 10 bases from V and 0 bases from J; junction bases left unmatched: 21. Germline V CDR1 and CDR2: SEHNR, FQNEAQ (reference sequence). The chain's CDR3 is CAIPAWASGGTSSSYEQYF. DNA for the CDR3: TGTGCCATTCCCGCTTGGGCTAGCGGGGGAACATCGAGCTCCTACGAGCAGTACTTC.

This clonotype was detected many times. The chain has TRBV12-3 or TRBV12-4 and TRBJ2-7; D is unresolved. V was trimmed by 2 bases and J by 0 bases, leaving 5 bases between them. The CDR3 totals 13 residues. The CDR3 region is CASSLSSSYEQYF. The CDR3, as DNA: TGTGCCAGCAGTTTATCGAGCTCCTACGAGCAGTACTTC.

Concerning this clonotype itself: Given a much more abundant clone one base away, this may be a read error. This chain joins TRBV6-6 and TRBJ2-1; D gene unclear. The J call may not be correct, given that the DNA end is closer to TRBJ2-7. CDR1 MNHNY and CDR2 SVGAGI come from the germline V gene (reference sequence). This CDR3 spans 12 amino acids. The CDR3 here is CASTEASYEQYF. CDR3 bases: TGTGCCAGCACTGAGGCATCCTACGAGCAGTACTTC.

At least ten counts were recorded for this clonotype. V usage is TRBV24-1 and J usage is TRBJ2-3, with a weak D call TRBD2 (6 bases). The CDR3 is made up of 13 amino acids. Trimming took off 10 bases at V and 2 bases at J, with 12 bases between the two ends. Germline loops: CDR1 KGHDR, CDR2 SFDVKD. The CDR3 is CATRGTPTDTQYF. CDR3 sequence (DNA): TGTGCCACACGCGGGACTCCCACAGATACGCAGTATTTT.

The genes are TRBV7-8 and TRBJ2-5; TRBD2 is a possible D gene (6 bases). The CDR3 has 18 amino acids. Looked up from germline, CDR1 is SGHVS and CDR2 is FQNEAQ. V gave up 5 bases and J gave up 11 bases, with 33 bases separating them. The CDR3 here is CASSPQIGEAHSYNEQYF. Written as DNA, the CDR3 is TGTGCCAGCAGCCCCCAAATCGGGGAGGCTCACTCCTACAATGAGCAGTACTTC.

The V gene is TRBV6-5, the J gene TRBJ2-7, with TRBD1 matching 7 bases. With V trimmed by 6 bases and J by 4 bases, 6 bases remained unmatched. This CDR3 contains 13 residues. Germline values: CDR1 MNHEY, CDR2 SVGAGI. CDR3: CASRVGTEYEQYF. CDR3 DNA sequence: TGTGCCAGCAGGGTAGGGACAGAGTACGAGCAGTACTTC.

At least ten counts were recorded for this clonotype. The rearrangement joins TRBV5-1 to TRBJ1-2; TRBD1 matches 11 bases. CDR3 length: 16 amino acids. V gave up 4 bases and J gave up 4 bases; unmatched junction bases: 9. Looked up from germline, CDR1 is SGHRS and CDR2 is YFSETQ. The CDR3 sequence: CASSPGQGAGGYGYTF. The CDR3 nucleotides read TGCGCCAGCAGCCCTGGACAGGGGGCGGGCGGCTATGGCTACACCTTC.